This T cell receptor beta chain was recovered during a study of cytomegalovirus exposure and HLA in healthy donors. Study-wide results and caveats: A later analysis linked a missense variant in DCLRE1C to the trimming of TCR beta V and J genes. A later analysis reportedly identified an Asian-associated ancestry cluster as carrying fewer N-insertions than the approximately 670-donor mean.

This clone was counted a single time. Antigen unknown. Germline V lookup: CDR1 MNHNS, CDR2 SASEGT. V shed 1 base and J 2 bases; nucleotides not matched to a gene: 4. The CDR3 loop spans 15 amino acids. 13 Jbeta primers and 60 Vbeta primers were used for the PCR. The table came from immunoSEQ multiplex PCR; TCRdb's copy has only in-frame clones and leaves some out. The profile shows some 98,000 clones, about 81% of them singletons. The sequence was collected from a middle-aged man in good health and CMV-seronegative. Sequenced: PBMCs. This sequence joins TRBV6-1 and TRBJ1-2; TRBD1 matches at 7 bases. CDR3 bases: TGTGCCAGCAGTGAAGTGGGGACAGAGAACTATGGCTACACCTTC. Protein product: CASSEVGTENYGYTF.